This TCR beta chain was found in a study of shared clonotypes between healthy human individuals. Germline loops: CDR1 KGHSH, CDR2 LQKENI. The CDR3 loop spans 16 amino acids. Trimming took 0 bases from V and 7 from J; bases not matched to a gene: 6. Negatively enriched CD4+ T cells were divided by CD45RA into naive and memory. Once extracted for a subset, genomic DNA was divided evenly among several immunoSEQ plates. The DNA input per sorted-subset replicate PCR was roughly 210 ng, corresponding to some 30,000 T cell genomes. Data came from immunoSEQ multiplex PCR; TCRdb stores just in-frame clones and leaves some out. The top ten clones hold under 2% of a sample with hundreds of thousands of clones, about two thirds of them seen once.

The chain carries TRBV18 and TRBJ1-4; 9 positions match TRBD1. This sequence was found in a woman in her 30s in good health. Sequencing was done on a sample of memory CD4+ T cells sorted from blood. Indicated subset: CD45RA-negative fraction. The CDR3 reads CASSPPGTGFGEKLFF. CDR3 sequence (DNA): TGTGCCAGCTCACCACCCGGGACAGGGTTTGGTGAAAAACTGTTTTTT.